This TCR beta chain was obtained from a study of CD8 T cells in Susac syndrome. This CDR3 has 14 amino acids. Germline V gene sequence: CDR1 MDHEN, CDR2 SYDVKM. V dropped 2 bases and J dropped 11 bases, with 16 bases sitting between them. cDNA came from around 0.54 to 1 ug RNA primed by random hexamers. By means of immunoSEQ multiplex PCR, TCR beta CDR3 spanning 54 Vbeta and 13 Jbeta underwent amplification. Via MiXCR, TCRdb re-called the immunoSEQ multiplex PCR reads, giving one row per CDR3 protein. This table holds some 190,000 distinct CDR3 sequences, nearly 97% found once. The T cells that were sequenced for TCR beta were CD8+ and CD4+ cells from blood.

V and J are TRBV28 and TRBJ1-5; D gene uncertain. Sequences were obtained from CD4+ T cells from PBMCs. This clonotype was obtained from a human donor with multiple sclerosis. Here the CDR3 reads CASSLTAGPGSQHF. The CDR3 DNA is TGTGCCAGCAGTTTAACAGCAGGCCCCGGGTCCCAGCATTTT.